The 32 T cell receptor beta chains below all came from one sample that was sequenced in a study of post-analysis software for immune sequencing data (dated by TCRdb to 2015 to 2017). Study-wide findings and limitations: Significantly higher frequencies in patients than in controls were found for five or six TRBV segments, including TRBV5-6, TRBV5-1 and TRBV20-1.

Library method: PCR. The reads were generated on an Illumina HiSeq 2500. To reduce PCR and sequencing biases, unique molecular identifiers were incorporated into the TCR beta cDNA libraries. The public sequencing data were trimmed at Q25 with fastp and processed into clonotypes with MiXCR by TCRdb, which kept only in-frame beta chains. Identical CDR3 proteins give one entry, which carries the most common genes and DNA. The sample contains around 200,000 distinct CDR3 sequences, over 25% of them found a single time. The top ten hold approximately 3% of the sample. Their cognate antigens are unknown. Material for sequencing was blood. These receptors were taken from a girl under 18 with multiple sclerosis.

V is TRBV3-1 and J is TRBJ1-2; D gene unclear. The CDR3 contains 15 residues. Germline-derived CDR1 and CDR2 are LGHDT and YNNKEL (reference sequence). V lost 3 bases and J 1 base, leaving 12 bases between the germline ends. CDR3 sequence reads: CASSHTSGRNYGYTF. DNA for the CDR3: TGTGCCAGCAGCCACACGTCCGGTCGTAACTATGGCTACACCTTC.

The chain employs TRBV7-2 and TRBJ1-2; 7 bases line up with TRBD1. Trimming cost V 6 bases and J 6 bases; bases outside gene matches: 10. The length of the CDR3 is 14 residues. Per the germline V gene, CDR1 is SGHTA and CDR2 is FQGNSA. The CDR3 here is CASSTTGSRNGYTF. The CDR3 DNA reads TGTGCCAGCAGTACGACAGGGTCGAGGAATGGCTACACCTTC.

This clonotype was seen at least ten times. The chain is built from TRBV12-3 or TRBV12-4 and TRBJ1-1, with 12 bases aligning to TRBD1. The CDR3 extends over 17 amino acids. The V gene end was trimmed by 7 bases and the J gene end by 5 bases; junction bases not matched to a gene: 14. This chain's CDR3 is CASIHRDRGRIQTEAFF. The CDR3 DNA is TGTGCCAGCATCCACCGGGACAGGGGGCGGATACAGACTGAAGCTTTCTTT.

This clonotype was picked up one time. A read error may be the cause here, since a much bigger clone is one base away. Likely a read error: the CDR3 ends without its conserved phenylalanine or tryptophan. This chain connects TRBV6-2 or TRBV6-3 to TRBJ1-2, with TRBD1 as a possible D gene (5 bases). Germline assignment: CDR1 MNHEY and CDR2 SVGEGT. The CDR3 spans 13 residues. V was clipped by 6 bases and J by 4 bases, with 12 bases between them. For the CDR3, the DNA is TGTGCCAGCAGAGGGACGGGCCGCTATGGCTACACCCTC. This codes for CASRGTGRYGYTL.

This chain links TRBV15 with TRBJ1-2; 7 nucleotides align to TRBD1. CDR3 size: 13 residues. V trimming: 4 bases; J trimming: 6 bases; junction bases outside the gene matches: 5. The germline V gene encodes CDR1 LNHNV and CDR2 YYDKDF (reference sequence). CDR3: CATSTRQGNGYTF. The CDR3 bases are TGTGCCACCAGCACCCGACAGGGCAATGGCTACACCTTC.

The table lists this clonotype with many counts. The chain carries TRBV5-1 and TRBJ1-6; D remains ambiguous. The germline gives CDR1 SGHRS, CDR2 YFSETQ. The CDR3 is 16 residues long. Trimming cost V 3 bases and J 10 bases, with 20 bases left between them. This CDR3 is CASSSGLGGFYSPLHF. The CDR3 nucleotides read TGCGCCAGCAGCTCCGGACTGGGCGGATTTTACTCACCCCTCCACTTT.

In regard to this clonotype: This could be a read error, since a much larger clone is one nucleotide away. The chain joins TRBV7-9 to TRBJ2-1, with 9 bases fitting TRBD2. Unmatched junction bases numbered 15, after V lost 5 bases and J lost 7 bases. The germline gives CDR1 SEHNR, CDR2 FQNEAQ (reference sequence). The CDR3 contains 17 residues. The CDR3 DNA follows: TGTGCCAGCAGCCCACCCCTTAGGACTAGCGCGGGAAATGAGCAGTTCTTC. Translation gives CASSPPLRTSAGNEQFF.

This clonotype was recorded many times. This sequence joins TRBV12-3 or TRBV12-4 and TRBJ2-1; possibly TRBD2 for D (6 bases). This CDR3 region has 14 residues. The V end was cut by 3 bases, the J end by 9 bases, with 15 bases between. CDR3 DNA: TGTGCCAGCAGTTTTCCGGCTCTGGGGGGTGAGCAGTTCTTC. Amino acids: CASSFPALGGEQFF.

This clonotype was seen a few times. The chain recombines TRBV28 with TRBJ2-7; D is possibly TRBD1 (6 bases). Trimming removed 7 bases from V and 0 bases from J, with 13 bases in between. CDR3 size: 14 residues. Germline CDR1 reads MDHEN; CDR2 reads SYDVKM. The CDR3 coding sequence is TGTGCCAGCAAAGGACAGTGGAACTCCTACGAGCAGTACTTC. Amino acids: CASKGQWNSYEQYF.

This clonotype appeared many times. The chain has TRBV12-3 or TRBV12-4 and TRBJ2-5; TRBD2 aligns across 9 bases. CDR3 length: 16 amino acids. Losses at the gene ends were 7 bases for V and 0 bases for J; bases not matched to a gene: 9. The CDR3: CASTINSGGYQETQYF. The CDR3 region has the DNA TGTGCCAGCACCATTAACAGCGGGGGGTACCAAGAGACCCAGTACTTC.

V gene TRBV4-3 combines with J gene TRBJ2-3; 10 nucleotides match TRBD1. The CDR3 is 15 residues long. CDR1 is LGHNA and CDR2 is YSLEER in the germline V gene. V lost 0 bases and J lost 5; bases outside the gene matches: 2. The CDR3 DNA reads TGCGCCAGCAGCCAAGAAGGACAGGGGGTAGATACGCAGTATTTT. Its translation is CASSQEGQGVDTQYF.

CDR3 in amino acids: CASSEMRRAEHQPQHF. In nucleotides, the CDR3 is TGTGCCAGCAGTGAAATGAGGCGGGCCGAACATCAGCCCCAGCATTTT. This chain connects TRBV6-1 to TRBJ1-5, with D unresolved. Germline V gene sequence: CDR1 MNHNS, CDR2 SASEGT. Deletions cut 2 bases from V and 5 bases from J, with 16 bases between. CDR3 length: 16 amino acids.

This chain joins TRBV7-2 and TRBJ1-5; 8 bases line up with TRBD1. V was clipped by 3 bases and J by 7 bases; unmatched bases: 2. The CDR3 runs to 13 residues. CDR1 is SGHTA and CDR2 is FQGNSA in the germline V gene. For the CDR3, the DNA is TGTGCCAGCAGCTTCACAGGGGGGCAGCCCCAGCATTTT. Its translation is CASSFTGGQPQHF.

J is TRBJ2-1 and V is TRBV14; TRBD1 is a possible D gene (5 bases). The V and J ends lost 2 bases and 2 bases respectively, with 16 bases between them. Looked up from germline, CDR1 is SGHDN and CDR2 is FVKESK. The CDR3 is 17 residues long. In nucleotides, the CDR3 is TGTGCCAGCAGCCAACAAAGGTTTCCAGGGACCTACAATGAGCAGTTCTTC. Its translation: CASSQQRFPGTYNEQFF.

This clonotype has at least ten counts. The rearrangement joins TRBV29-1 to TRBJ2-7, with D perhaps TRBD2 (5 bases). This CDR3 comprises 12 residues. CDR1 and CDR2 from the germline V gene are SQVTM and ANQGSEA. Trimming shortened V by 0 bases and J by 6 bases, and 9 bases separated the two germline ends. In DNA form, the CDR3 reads TGCAGCGTTGAAGAAGGAGGTTTCGAGCAGTACTTC. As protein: CSVEEGGFEQYF.

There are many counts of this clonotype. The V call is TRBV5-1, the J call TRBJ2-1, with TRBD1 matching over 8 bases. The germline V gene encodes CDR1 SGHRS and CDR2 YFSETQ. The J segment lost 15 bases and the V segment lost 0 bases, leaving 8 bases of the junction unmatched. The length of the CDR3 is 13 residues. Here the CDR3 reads CASSLDPGTGGFF. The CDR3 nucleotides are TGCGCCAGCAGCTTGGACCCGGGGACAGGAGGGTTCTTC.

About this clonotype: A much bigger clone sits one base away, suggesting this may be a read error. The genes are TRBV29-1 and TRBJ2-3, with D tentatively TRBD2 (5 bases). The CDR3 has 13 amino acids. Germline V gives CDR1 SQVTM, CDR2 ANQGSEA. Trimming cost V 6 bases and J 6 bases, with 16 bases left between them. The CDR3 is CSVVRRGTDTQYF. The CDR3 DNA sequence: TGCAGCGTCGTACGACGGGGTACGGATACGCAGTATTTT.

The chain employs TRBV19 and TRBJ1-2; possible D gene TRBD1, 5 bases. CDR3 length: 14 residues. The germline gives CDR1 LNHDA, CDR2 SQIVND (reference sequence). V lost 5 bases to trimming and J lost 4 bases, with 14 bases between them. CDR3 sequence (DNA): TGTGCCAGTAGTCAACACGGGGGGATCTATGGCTACACCTTC. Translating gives CASSQHGGIYGYTF.

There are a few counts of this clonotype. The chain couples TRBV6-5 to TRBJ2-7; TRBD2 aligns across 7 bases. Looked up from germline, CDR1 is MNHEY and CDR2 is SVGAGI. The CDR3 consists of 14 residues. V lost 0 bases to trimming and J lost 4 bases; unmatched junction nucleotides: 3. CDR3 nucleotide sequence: TGTGCCAGCAGTTACTCCGGGGGGAGATACGAGCAGTACTTC. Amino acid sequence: CASSYSGGRYEQYF.

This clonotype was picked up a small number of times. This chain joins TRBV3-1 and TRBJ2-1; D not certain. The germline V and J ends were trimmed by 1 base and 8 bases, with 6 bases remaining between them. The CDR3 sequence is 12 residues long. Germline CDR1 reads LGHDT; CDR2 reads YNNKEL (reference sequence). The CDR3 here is CASSQGVHEQFF. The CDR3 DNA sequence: TGTGCCAGCAGCCAAGGGGTCCATGAGCAGTTCTTC.

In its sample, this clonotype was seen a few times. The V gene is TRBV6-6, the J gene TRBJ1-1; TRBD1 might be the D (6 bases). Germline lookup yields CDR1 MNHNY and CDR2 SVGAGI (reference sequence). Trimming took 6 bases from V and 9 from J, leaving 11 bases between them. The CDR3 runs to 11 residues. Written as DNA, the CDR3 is TGTGCCAGCAGCACTTGGGGGCAAGCTTTCTTT. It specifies CASSTWGQAFF.

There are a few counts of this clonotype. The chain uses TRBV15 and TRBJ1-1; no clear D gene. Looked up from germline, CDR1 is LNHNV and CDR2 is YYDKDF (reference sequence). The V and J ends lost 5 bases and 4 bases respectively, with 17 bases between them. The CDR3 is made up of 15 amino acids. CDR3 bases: TGTGCCACCAGCTCCCATGCAACGGATGCCACTGAAGCTTTCTTT. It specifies CATSSHATDATEAFF.

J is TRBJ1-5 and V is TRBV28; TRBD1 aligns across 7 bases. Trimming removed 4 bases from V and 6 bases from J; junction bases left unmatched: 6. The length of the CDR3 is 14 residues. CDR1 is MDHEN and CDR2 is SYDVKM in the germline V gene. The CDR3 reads CASSSTGLVQPQHF. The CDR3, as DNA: TGTGCCAGCAGTTCGACAGGGTTGGTTCAGCCCCAGCATTTT.

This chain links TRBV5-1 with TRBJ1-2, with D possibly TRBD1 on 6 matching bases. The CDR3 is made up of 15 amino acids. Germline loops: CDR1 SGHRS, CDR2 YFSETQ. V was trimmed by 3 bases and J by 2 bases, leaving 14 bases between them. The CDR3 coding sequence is TGCGCCAGCAGCTGGGGGCCGGGAACCAACTATGGCTACACCTTC. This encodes CASSWGPGTNYGYTF.

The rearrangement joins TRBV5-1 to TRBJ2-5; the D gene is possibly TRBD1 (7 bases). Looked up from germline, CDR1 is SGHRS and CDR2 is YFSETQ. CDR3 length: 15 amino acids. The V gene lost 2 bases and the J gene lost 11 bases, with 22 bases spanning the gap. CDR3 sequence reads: CASSLVQGRNNEQYF. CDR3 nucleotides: TGCGCCAGCAGCTTAGTACAGGGGAGGAACAATGAGCAGTACTTC.

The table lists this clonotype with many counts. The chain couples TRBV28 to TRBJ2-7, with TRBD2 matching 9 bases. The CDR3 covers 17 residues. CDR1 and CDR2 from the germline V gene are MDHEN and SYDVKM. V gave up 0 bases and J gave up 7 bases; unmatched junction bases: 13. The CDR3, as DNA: TGTGCCAGCAGTTTATGGGCTAGCGGGAAAGGCAGGAGAGAGCAGTACTTC. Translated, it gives CASSLWASGKGRREQYF.

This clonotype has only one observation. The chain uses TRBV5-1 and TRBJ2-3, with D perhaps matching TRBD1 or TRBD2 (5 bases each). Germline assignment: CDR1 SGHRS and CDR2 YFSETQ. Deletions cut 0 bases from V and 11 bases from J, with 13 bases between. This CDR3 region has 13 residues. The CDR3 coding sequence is TGCGCCAGCAGCTTGGGAGGTGGGACGCTGCAGTATTTT. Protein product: CASSLGGGTLQYF.

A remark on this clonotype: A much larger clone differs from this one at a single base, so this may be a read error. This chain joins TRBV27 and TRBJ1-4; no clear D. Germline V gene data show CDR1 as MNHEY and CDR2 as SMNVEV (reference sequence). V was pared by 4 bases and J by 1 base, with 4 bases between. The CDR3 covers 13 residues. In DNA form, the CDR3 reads TGTGCCAGCAGTTCTGTAACTAATGAAAAACTGTTTTTT. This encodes CASSSVTNEKLFF.

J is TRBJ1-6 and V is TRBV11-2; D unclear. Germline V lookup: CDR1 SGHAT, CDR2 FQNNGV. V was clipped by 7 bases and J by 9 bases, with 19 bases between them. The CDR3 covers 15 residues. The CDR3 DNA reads TGTGCCAGCAACCCCTGGCGGGGTCCGGCTTCACCCCTCCACTTT. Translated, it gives CASNPWRGPASPLHF.

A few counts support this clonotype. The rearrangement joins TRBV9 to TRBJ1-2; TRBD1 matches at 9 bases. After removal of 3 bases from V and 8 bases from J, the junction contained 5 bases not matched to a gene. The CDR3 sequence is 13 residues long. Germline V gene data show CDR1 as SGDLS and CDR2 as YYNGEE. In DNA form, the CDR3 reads TGTGCCAGCAGCGGTGGGGACAGGGAGGGCTACACCTTC. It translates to CASSGGDREGYTF.

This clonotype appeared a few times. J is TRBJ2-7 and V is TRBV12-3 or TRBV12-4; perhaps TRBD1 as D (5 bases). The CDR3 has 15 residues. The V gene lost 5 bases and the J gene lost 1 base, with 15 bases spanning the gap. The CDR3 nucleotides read TGTGCCAGCAGTCCCCAGGGTGTCCCTTCCTACGAGCAGTACTTC. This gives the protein CASSPQGVPSYEQYF.

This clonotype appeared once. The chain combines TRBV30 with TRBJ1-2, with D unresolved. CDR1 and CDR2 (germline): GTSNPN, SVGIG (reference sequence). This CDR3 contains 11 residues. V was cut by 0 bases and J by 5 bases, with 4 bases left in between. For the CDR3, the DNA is TGTGCCTGGAGTGTTTCTTATGGCTACACCTTC. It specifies CAWSVSYGYTF.